These 27 T cell receptor beta chains share one sample of origin, sequenced in a study of T cells expressing NK-cell markers. From its re-call of the 5' RACE reads, TCRdb lists each CDR3 protein once, without DNA. The sample has 300,000 to 450,000 distinct CDR3 sequences. Sequencing was carried out using blood T cells: a sorted CD56 or NKG2C T cell subset, CD4+ or CD8+ T cells, or bulk PBMC T cells (not recorded which). The receptors here all came from a man aged 18-69 years in good health.

The gene calls are TRBV28 and TRBJ2-7; TCRdb picks TRBD1, but there is no DNA to check that call. The CDR3 is 13 amino acids. CDR1 is MDHEN, CDR2 SYDVKM, per germline. The CDR3 reads CASGGQGAHEQYF.

CDR3: CASSRKQGERQYF. The chain recombines TRBV5-1 with TRBJ2-7; TCRdb proposes TRBD1, but this gene call is untestable without DNA. This CDR3 has 13 amino acids. CDR1 and CDR2 (germline): SGHRS, YFSETQ.

This chain uses TRBV29-1 with TRBJ2-5; absent DNA, TCRdb's TRBD1 call cannot be checked. The CDR3 extends over 13 amino acids. Per germline, CDR1 SQVTM and CDR2 ANQGSEA. Here the CDR3 reads CSVQPGAQETQYF.

The chain couples TRBV28 to TRBJ2-1; TCRdb proposes TRBD1, but this gene call is untestable without DNA. Germline CDR1 and CDR2: MDHEN and SYDVKM. CDR3 length equals 15 residues. The CDR3 loop is CASSFIGTGVHEQFF.

The rearrangement links TRBV14 to TRBJ1-2; TCRdb names TRBD1, which stays unverified in the absence of DNA. This CDR3 contains 13 residues. The germline CDR1 and CDR2 sequences are SGHDN and FVKESK. CDR3 loop: CASSQVTGYGYTF.

CDR3 in amino acids: CASSVRSATEAFF. The chain combines TRBV7-2 with TRBJ1-1. The germline gives CDR1 SGHTA, CDR2 FQGNSA. CDR3 size: 13 residues.

This CDR3 is CASSLGPGTGGYEQYF. V is TRBV5-1 and J is TRBJ2-7; TCRdb selects TRBD1, and the lack of DNA leaves this call unchecked. The CDR3 has 16 residues. In germline, CDR1 is SGHRS, CDR2 YFSETQ. The complete variable domain, with remaining parts taken from reference TRBV5-1 and TRBJ2-7, reads KAGVTQTPRYLIKTRGQQVTLSCSPISGHRSVSWYQQTPGQGLQFLFEYFSETQRNKGNFPGRFSGRQFSNSRSEMNVSTLELGDSALYLCASSLGPGTGGYEQYFGPGTRLTVT.

The V call is TRBV2, the J call TRBJ2-7. The CDR3 spans 12 residues. Germline lookup yields CDR1 SNHLY and CDR2 FYNNEI. The CDR3 region is CASSAAPSEQYF.

The rearrangement links TRBV28 to TRBJ2-5; the D call from TCRdb, TRBD1, cannot be confirmed without DNA. CDR1 MDHEN and CDR2 SYDVKM come from the germline V gene. The CDR3 totals 14 residues. CDR3 region: CASSLAGARKTQYF. Complete variable domain (other parts from reference TRBV28 and TRBJ2-5): DVKVTQSSRYLVKRTGEKVFLECVQDMDHENMFWYRQDPGLGLRLIYFSYDVKMKEKGDIPEGYSVSREKKERFSLILESASTNQTSMYLCASSLAGARKTQYFGPGTRLLVL.

The rearrangement uses TRBV6-2 or TRBV6-3 and TRBJ2-1; TCRdb's D call, TRBD2, is unchecked because there is no DNA. Looked up from germline, CDR1 is MNHEY and CDR2 is SVGEGT. The CDR3 has 17 residues. The CDR3 loop reads CASSYYSSSGGPNEQFF.

This sequence joins TRBV29-1 and TRBJ1-1; TCRdb returns TRBD1, unconfirmable since there is no DNA. This CDR3 is built from 13 residues. Germline V gene data show CDR1 as SQVTM and CDR2 as ANQGSEA. The CDR3 loop reads CSVRQARNTEAFF.

This rearrangement joins TRBV28 to TRBJ2-1; TCRdb's D gene call, TRBD1, goes unchecked for lack of DNA. This CDR3 has 16 amino acids. CDR1 MDHEN and CDR2 SYDVKM come from the germline V gene. CDR3 protein: CASSSFGGTASDEQFF.

J is TRBJ2-2 and V is TRBV4-2; TCRdb's D call, TRBD2, is unchecked because there is no DNA. This CDR3 has 19 amino acids. Germline values: CDR1 LGHNA, CDR2 YNFKEQ. CDR3 loop: CASSQETRLAGGRAGELFF.

The chain links TRBV4-2 to TRBJ2-5. The CDR3 spans 14 residues. In germline, CDR1 is LGHNA, CDR2 YNFKEQ. The CDR3 spells CASSRLGDQETQYF.

This rearrangement joins TRBV28 to TRBJ2-7; the TRBD1 assignment by TCRdb is unverifiable without DNA. The CDR3 is 15 residues long. CDR1 is MDHEN, CDR2 SYDVKM, per germline. Here the CDR3 reads CASRTTGGDSYEQYF.

The chain recombines TRBV7-9 with TRBJ2-7; TCRdb lists TRBD1, though no DNA is available to test this call. The CDR3 is made up of 12 amino acids. The V gene's germline CDR1 is SEHNR and CDR2 FQNEAQ (reference sequence). The CDR3: CASSLETGVQYF.

The chain carries TRBV18 and TRBJ2-5; TCRdb's assignment of TRBD1 cannot be checked, as there is no DNA. The CDR3 is 13 residues long. The V gene's germline CDR1 is KGHSH and CDR2 LQKENI. The chain's CDR3 is CASSPTGQETQYF.

The V call is TRBV2, the J call TRBJ2-1; absent DNA, TCRdb's TRBD2 call cannot be checked. The CDR3 has 14 amino acids. Germline assignment: CDR1 SNHLY and CDR2 FYNNEI. CDR3 in amino acids: CASSDGLAAGEQFF.

This chain joins TRBV4-1 and TRBJ2-1; TCRdb lists TRBD1, though no DNA is available to test this call. The V gene's germline CDR1 is MGHRA and CDR2 YSYEKL. The CDR3 has 13 residues. The CDR3 here is CASSPRQKDEQFF.

The gene calls are TRBV5-1 and TRBJ1-1; TCRdb's D call of TRBD1 is untestable without DNA. The CDR3 has 15 amino acids. CDR1 and CDR2 from the germline V gene are SGHRS and YFSETQ. CDR3 region: CASSALGGSDTEAFF.

The chain combines TRBV18 with TRBJ2-3; TCRdb's D call, TRBD1, is unchecked because there is no DNA. CDR3 length: 16 residues. Germline CDR1 is KGHSH and CDR2 is LQKENI. The CDR3 region is CASSPQSQGRTDTQYF.

The rearrangement links TRBV9 to TRBJ1-4; TCRdb selects TRBD1, and the lack of DNA leaves this call unchecked. The CDR3 has 14 residues. Germline CDR1 is SGDLS and CDR2 is YYNGEE. The CDR3 here is CASSVTGGGEKLFF.

The rearrangement uses TRBV10-3 and TRBJ1-2. Germline CDR1 reads ENHRY; CDR2 reads SYGVKD. The CDR3 has 13 residues. The CDR3 protein is CAISEIGSTGYTF.

V and J are TRBV7-9 and TRBJ2-6. Germline CDR1 SEHNR, CDR2 FQNEAQ (reference sequence). The CDR3 is 17 residues long. CDR3 in amino acids: CASSHPRRSSGANVLTF. The variable domain in full, completed from reference TRBV7-9 and TRBJ2-6, reads DTGVSQNPRHKITKRGQNVTFRCDPISEHNRLYWYRQTLGQGPEFLTYFQNEAQLEKSRLLSDRFSAERPKGSFSTLEIQRTEQGDSAMYLCASSHPRRSSGANVLTFGAGSRLTVL.

V and J are TRBV6-1 and TRBJ2-7; the TCRdb call, TRBD2, lacks DNA for checking. This CDR3 contains 18 residues. The germline CDR1 and CDR2 sequences are MNHNS and SASEGT. This chain's CDR3 is CASRRRRLAGPGSYEQYF.

The chain links TRBV19 to TRBJ2-6; TCRdb designates TRBD1, a call that cannot be tested without DNA. Germline lookup yields CDR1 LNHDA and CDR2 SQIVND (reference sequence). The CDR3 length is 16 residues. The CDR3 here is CASSIPQGAGANVLTF.

J is TRBJ1-1 and V is TRBV10-3; there is no DNA to check the TCRdb D call of TRBD1. The CDR3 has 14 amino acids. CDR1 ENHRY and CDR2 SYGVKD come from the germline V gene. CDR3 loop: CAISDSGRSTEAFF.